This T cell receptor (beta chain) comes out of a study of blood T cell repertoires in COVID-19. For this clone: Other DNA sequences in this specimen translate into the identical CDR3.

The CDR3 sequence is 14 residues long. The germline CDR1 and CDR2 sequences are SGHKS and YYEKEE (reference sequence). Germline trimming cut 0 bases from V and 4 bases from J; bases unmatched to any gene: 0. Authors' methods: The assay estimated nucleated cells by amplifying reference gene primers. Sequencing used immunoSEQ multiplex PCR; TCRdb keeps in-frame clones, though not all of them. V and J calls and clone size come straight from that table; D and trimming were deduced from the DNA. The sample includes approximately 260,000 clones, approximately 89% seen only once; the top ten take roughly 4.5%.

The chain joins TRBV5-5 to TRBJ1-4; TRBD1 matches 7 bases. The TCR sequence derives from a woman aged 40 to 49 who had recovered from COVID-19. The sequenced material came from peripheral blood. This CDR3 is CASSLGQGNEKLFF. For the CDR3, the DNA is TGTGCCAGCAGCTTGGGACAGGGTAATGAAAAACTGTTTTTT.